A single sample gave rise to the 27 T cell receptor beta chains below, sequenced in a study of cytomegalovirus exposure and HLA in healthy donors (dated by TCRdb to 2017 to 2019). Library creation used the immunoSEQ multiplex PCR assay. A mixture of 60 forward primers for TCR Vbeta segments and 13 reverse primers for TCR Jbeta segments was used in the multiplex PCR. Sourced from immuneACCESS, this table was stored by TCRdb with only in-frame sequences that have V and J called. A share of the clones is absent; for the studies checked, an unresolved V gene accounts for under half, and the remainder has no known explanation. This sample is represented by around 200,000 clones; over 75% of them were singletons. Roughly 2% of the sample goes to the ten largest clones. Sequencing was carried out using PBMCs. The receptor set was obtained from a man aged 18-30 years in good health and CMV-seronegative.

The rearrangement joins TRBV7-6 to TRBJ2-5; D is possibly TRBD2 (6 bases). CDR3 size: 15 residues. Trimming removed 0 bases at V and 1 base at J, with 9 bases between. Looked up from germline, CDR1 is SGHVS and CDR2 is FNYEAQ. CDR3 nucleotides: TGTGCCAGCAGCTTAGCGGAGGGTACCCAAGAGACCCAGTACTTC. Amino acids: CASSLAEGTQETQYF. Full variable domain (outside the CDR3, taken from reference TRBV7-6 and TRBJ2-5): GAGVSQSPRYKVTKRGQDVALRCDPISGHVSLYWYRQALGQGPEFLTYFNYEAQQDKSGLPNDRFSAERPEGSISTLTIQRTEQRDSAMYRCASSLAEGTQETQYFGPGTRLLVL.

CDR3: CAWSVSAGGSKNIQYF. The CDR3 bases are TGTGCCTGGAGTGTATCGGCAGGGGGCTCCAAAAACATTCAGTACTTC. J is TRBJ2-4 and V is TRBV30; 8 positions match TRBD1. The trim removed 0 bases at V and 2 bases at J, leaving 6 bases unmatched. CDR1 GTSNPN and CDR2 SVGIG come from the germline V gene (reference sequence). The CDR3 consists of 16 residues. Based on the CDR3 plus reference TRBV30 and TRBJ2-4, the full variable domain is SQTIHQWPATLVQPVGSPLSLECTVEGTSNPNLYWYRQAAGRGLQLLFYSVGIGQISSEVPQNLSASRPQDRQFILSSKKLLLSDSGFYLCAWSVSAGGSKNIQYFGAGTRLSVL.

The CDR3: CASSPRTGLDTDTQYF. The CDR3 DNA is TGTGCCAGCAGCCCCCGGACAGGGTTGGACACAGATACGCAGTATTTT. The V and J genes are TRBV7-9 and TRBJ2-3; 8 nucleotides line up with TRBD1. V gave up 5 bases and J gave up 2 bases; unmatched junction bases: 9. The germline gives CDR1 SEHNR, CDR2 FQNEAQ (reference sequence). This CDR3 spans 16 amino acids. Using reference TRBV7-9 and TRBJ2-3 for the parts outside the CDR3, the full variable domain is DTGVSQNPRHKITKRGQNVTFRCDPISEHNRLYWYRQTLGQGPEFLTYFQNEAQLEKSRLLSDRFSAERPKGSFSTLEIQRTEQGDSAMYLCASSPRTGLDTDTQYFGPGTRLTVL.

J is TRBJ1-1 and V is TRBV18, with D perhaps TRBD1 (5 bases). Germline loops: CDR1 KGHSH, CDR2 LQKENI. The CDR3 contains 14 residues. Trimming removed 3 bases at V and 8 bases at J, with 16 bases between. The CDR3 loop is CASSPSAGRGEAFF. The DNA for the CDR3 is TGTGCCAGCTCACCCAGCGCCGGGCGGGGGGAAGCTTTCTTT.

This rearrangement joins TRBV7-2 to TRBJ1-5; no reliable D call. V was pared by 5 bases and J by 5 bases, with 7 bases between. The CDR3 is 12 residues long. CDR1 SGHTA and CDR2 FQGNSA come from the germline V gene. CDR3 residues: CASSARYQPQHF. CDR3 sequence (DNA): TGTGCCAGCAGCGCTAGATATCAGCCCCAGCATTTT.

This clone has more than one count but fewer than ten. This chain uses TRBV20-1 with TRBJ2-7; D not resolved. The germline V gene encodes CDR1 DFQATT and CDR2 SNEGSKA (reference sequence). The CDR3 is 11 residues long. V lost 4 bases and J lost 7, with 11 bases in between. The CDR3 region has the DNA TGCAGTGCTACCCCTTTGAGGGAGCAGTACTTC. Protein product: CSATPLREQYF.

The V gene is TRBV18, the J gene TRBJ2-5; D not resolved. The V end was cut by 0 bases, the J end by 9 bases, with 14 bases between. This CDR3 is 14 amino acids long. CDR1 and CDR2 (germline): KGHSH, LQKENI. The CDR3 DNA sequence: TGTGCCAGCTCACCACCTGAGGCCCATCAGTCCCAGTACTTC. This sequence encodes CASSPPEAHQSQYF. The full variable domain, completed using reference TRBV18 and TRBJ2-5, is NAGVMQNPRHLVRRRGQEARLRCSPMKGHSHVYWYRQLPEEGLKFMVYLQKENIIDESGMPKERFSAEFPKEGPSILRIQQVVRGDSAAYFCASSPPEAHQSQYFGPGTRLLVL.

This clone showed up just once. The V and J genes are TRBV15 and TRBJ1-1, with TRBD1 matching over 9 bases. The CDR3 consists of 16 residues. Germline CDR1 and CDR2: LNHNV and YYDKDF (reference sequence). Germline trimming cut 5 bases from V and 1 base from J; bases unmatched to any gene: 8. CDR3 residues: CATSWGQGVSNTEAFF. CDR3 DNA sequence: TGTGCCACCAGCTGGGGACAGGGAGTTTCGAACACTGAAGCTTTCTTT.

V is TRBV28 and J is TRBJ2-3; D possibly corresponds to TRBD2 (6 bases). Germline-derived CDR1 and CDR2 are MDHEN and SYDVKM. V shed 6 bases and J shed 9 bases, with 16 bases lying between them. The CDR3 sequence is 13 residues long. Here the CDR3 reads CASSPQSGGTQYF. CDR3 nucleotides: TGTGCCAGCAGCCCCCAGAGCGGAGGGACGCAGTATTTT.

The chain has TRBV7-8 and TRBJ2-7; D perhaps matches TRBD2 (7 bases). This CDR3 has 19 amino acids. Trimming removed 0 bases at V and 7 bases at J, with 28 bases between. CDR1 is SGHVS, CDR2 FQNEAQ, per germline. The CDR3 here is CASSLAQGTLAAAPWEQYF. The CDR3 DNA reads as TGTGCCAGCAGCTTAGCGCAGGGGACCCTAGCGGCCGCACCGTGGGAGCAGTACTTC.

V and J are TRBV2 and TRBJ2-5, with D perhaps matching TRBD1 (6 bases). The J call may not be correct, given that the DNA end is closer to TRBJ2-7. This CDR3 region has 13 residues. Germline V gene sequence: CDR1 SNHLY, CDR2 FYNNEI. This CDR3 is CASGTTPTYEQYF. CDR3 coding DNA: TGTGCCAGCGGGACAACCCCTACCTACGAGCAGTACTTC.

The chain recombines TRBV5-6 with TRBJ2-7; TRBD2 agrees at 11 bases. The CDR3 is 15 amino acids. Germline V gene sequence: CDR1 SGHDT, CDR2 YYEEEE. V dropped 3 bases and J dropped 6; count of bases not matched to a gene: 8. The CDR3 loop reads CASSSAGTSGIEQYF. The CDR3 DNA reads as TGTGCCAGCAGCTCCGCCGGGACTAGCGGCATCGAGCAGTACTTC.

This chain connects TRBV19 to TRBJ2-1; TRBD1 matches at 8 bases. Germline lookup yields CDR1 LNHDA and CDR2 SQIVND (reference sequence). This CDR3 has 15 residues. J lost 3 bases, V lost 4 bases, and 5 bases had no gene match. CDR3 nucleotides: TGTGCCAGTAGTACGGGACAGGACCTCTACAATGAGCAGTTCTTC. It yields the protein CASSTGQDLYNEQFF.

This chain connects TRBV18 to TRBJ1-4, with 8 bases lining up with TRBD1. The ends lost 1 base at V and 7 bases at J; junction bases unmatched: 5. The CDR3 length is 15 residues. In germline, CDR1 is KGHSH, CDR2 LQKENI. The CDR3 bases are TGTGCCAGCTCACCACGTCAGGGGGCGGGTGAAAAACTGTTTTTT. As protein: CASSPRQGAGEKLFF.

This clone showed up just a few times. V and J are TRBV6-5 and TRBJ1-3; D gene unclear. Germline CDR1 is MNHEY and CDR2 is SVGAGI. V lost 7 bases and J lost 4, with 17 bases in between. The CDR3 has 15 residues. In nucleotides, the CDR3 is TGTGCCAGCACTACAGACCGGCGATCGGGAAACACCATATATTTT. Translation: CASTTDRRSGNTIYF.

The count of this clone is one. The CDR3 DNA is TGTGCCAGCAGCCCCGGGACAGGAGGGACTGAAGCTTTCTTT. Encoded protein: CASSPGTGGTEAFF. The chain employs TRBV7-6 and TRBJ1-1; TRBD1 aligns across 8 bases. The J segment lost 5 bases and the V segment lost 5 bases, leaving 7 bases of the junction unmatched. From germline, CDR1 is SGHVS and CDR2 FNYEAQ. CDR3 length equals 14 residues.

V and J are TRBV11-3 and TRBJ1-1; D not certain. In germline, CDR1 is SGHNT, CDR2 YENEEA. The CDR3 spans 13 residues. Trimming removed 5 bases at V and 1 base at J, with 8 bases between. The chain's CDR3 is CASSTTRNTEAFF. In DNA form, the CDR3 reads TGTGCCAGCAGCACAACACGGAACACTGAAGCTTTCTTT.

The V and J genes are TRBV27 and TRBJ2-1; 9 nucleotides align to TRBD1. V lost 7 bases to trimming and J lost 10 bases; unmatched junction nucleotides: 14. CDR3 size: 15 residues. CDR1 and CDR2 (germline): MNHEY, SMNVEV (reference sequence). DNA for the CDR3: TGTGCCAGCACCCACAACCGGGACAGGGCGGTAGAGCAGTTCTTC. It translates to CASTHNRDRAVEQFF.

This clone has only one observation. Other DNA sequences of this sample code for an identical CDR3. The gene calls are TRBV6-5 and TRBJ2-5; tentative D call: TRBD1 (5 bases). CDR3 length: 13 residues. V was pared by 3 bases and J by 3 bases, with 8 bases between. The germline V gene has CDR1 MNHEY and CDR2 SVGAGI. The CDR3 loop is CASSYDREETQYF. CDR3 coding DNA: TGTGCCAGCAGTTATGACAGAGAAGAGACCCAGTACTTC.

This chain uses TRBV27 with TRBJ2-3; 9 bases align to TRBD2. The CDR3 consists of 14 residues. Unmatched junction bases numbered 8, after V lost 4 bases and J lost 9 bases. CDR1 and CDR2 (germline): MNHEY, SMNVEV (reference sequence). The DNA for the CDR3 is TGTGCCAGCAGTTCCCTAGCGGGAAGCATGACGCAGTATTTT. It codes for CASSSLAGSMTQYF.

The chain recombines TRBV15 with TRBJ1-5, with D unresolved. V was cut by 0 bases and J by 4 bases, with 10 bases left in between. This CDR3 is 15 amino acids long. Germline CDR1 and CDR2: LNHNV and YYDKDF (reference sequence). Here the CDR3 DNA reads TGTGCCACCAGCAGAGATCCGGGAGGGAATCAGCCCCAGCATTTT. As protein: CATSRDPGGNQPQHF.

The rearrangement uses TRBV27 and TRBJ1-5; D possibly corresponds to TRBD1 (6 bases). V lost 6 bases to trimming and J lost 2 bases, with 14 bases between them. The CDR3 length is 15 residues. Germline V gene data show CDR1 as MNHEY and CDR2 as SMNVEV (reference sequence). CDR3 sequence (DNA): TGTGCCAGCAGGGTACAGGGATACGGCAATCAGCCCCAGCATTTT. As protein: CASRVQGYGNQPQHF.

This clone has only one observation. The chain combines TRBV5-8 with TRBJ2-2; D is possibly TRBD2 (7 bases). This CDR3 has 15 residues. V lost 1 base and J 7 bases, leaving 14 bases between the germline ends. Germline V gene lookup returns CDR1 SGHTS and CDR2 YDEGEE. In nucleotides, the CDR3 is TGTGCCAGCAGCTTGATTGCGGGGGCTGGCGGGGAGCTGTTTTTT. Translation gives CASSLIAGAGGELFF. Filled out from reference TRBV5-8 and TRBJ2-2, the complete variable domain reads EAGVTQSPTHLIKTRGQQATLRCSPISGHTSVYWYQQALGLGLQFLLWYDEGEERNRGNFPPRFSGRQFPNYSSELNVNALELEDSALYLCASSLIAGAGGELFFGEGSRLTVL.

The chain couples TRBV6-5 to TRBJ1-2, with 7 bases that match TRBD1. The CDR3 is 15 residues long. V lost 2 bases, J lost 0 bases, and 3 bases stayed unmatched. Per the germline V gene, CDR1 is MNHEY and CDR2 is SVGAGI. The CDR3 DNA reads as TGTGCCAGCAGTTACGGGGGACAGACTAACTATGGCTACACCTTC. Protein product: CASSYGGQTNYGYTF.

The table lists this clone with a few counts. J is TRBJ1-1 and V is TRBV7-6; 11 bases are shared with TRBD1. J was trimmed by 5 bases and V by 5 bases; bases with no gene match: 7. The CDR3 sequence is 15 residues long. CDR1 SGHVS and CDR2 FNYEAQ come from the germline V gene. The CDR3 spells CASSPGTGGRTEAFF. CDR3 nucleotides: TGTGCCAGCAGCCCGGGGACAGGGGGTAGGACTGAAGCTTTCTTT.

This chain joins TRBV25-1 and TRBJ2-3; 7 bases agree with TRBD2. The V gene's germline CDR1 is MGHDK and CDR2 SYGVNS. V shed 4 bases and J 1 base; nucleotides not matched to a gene: 2. The CDR3 spans 14 residues. This chain's CDR3 is CASSGLAGTDTQYF. The DNA for the CDR3 is TGTGCCAGCAGTGGGCTAGCGGGCACAGATACGCAGTATTTT.

The chain is built from TRBV11-3 and TRBJ2-1; 9 bases align to TRBD1. V lost 4 bases and J lost 8; bases outside the gene matches: 6. This CDR3 is 14 amino acids long. CDR1 is SGHNT, CDR2 YENEEA, per germline. The CDR3 sequence is CASSSRDRADEQFF. CDR3 DNA sequence: TGTGCCAGCAGCTCCCGGGACAGGGCTGATGAGCAGTTCTTC.